This T cell receptor beta chain came from a study of regulatory T cells in long-lasting Graves disease (dated by TCRdb to about 2021). Regarding the study in general: Patients with newly diagnosed Graves' disease had been on antithyroid drugs for under 3 months. A total of 33 samples were covered by TCR sequencing, comprising around 13 persistent and around 20 newly diagnosed Graves' disease patients. The study was registered as a clinical trial and conducted in China. Patients with persistent Graves' disease were compared with patients with newly diagnosed Graves' disease using TCR sequencing and RNA sequencing of peripheral blood. Study-wide conclusions, independent of this receptor: Persistent disease showed preferential use of TRBV28, TRBJ1-2 and TRBJ2-5, whereas newly diagnosed disease favored TRBV20-1 and TRBJ2-1. Sequencing and analysis were limited to the TCR beta chain. Only peripheral blood was studied, because thyroid tissue, the primary lesion, was inaccessible. Persistent patients shared more public clonotypes among themselves (fewer than 3,000) than newly diagnosed patients did (nearly 1,000). Persistent Graves' disease patients showed lower TCR Shannon entropy and fewer highly expanded clones than newly diagnosed patients, suggesting clonal expansion. The authors acknowledged the small sample size as a limitation that may reduce accuracy.

This clonotype has more than one count but fewer than ten. Its antigen specificity is not known. No qualities accompany the bases; no much larger clone lies one base away. In light of the paper, this sample's time point label describes: newly diagnosed GD, antithyroid drugs for less than 3 months. For both TCR sequencing and RNA sequencing, RNA was extracted from PBMCs using TRIzol. Graves' disease was diagnosed according to American Thyroid Association guidelines. Patients were recruited from an endocrinology department in Xi'an, China. From each patient, around 8.3 milliliters of peripheral blood was collected into an EDTA anticoagulant tube. Ficoll Paque Plus density gradient separation was used to isolate PBMCs, and no additional T cell sorting was done. RNA quality was checked with an Agilent 2100 Bioanalyzer and agarose gel, and concentration with a NanoDrop 2000. The library was built by means of multiplex PCR. Sequencing used an Illumina HiSeq 4000. To build TCR beta libraries, CDR3 regions were amplified by Arm-PCR using iRepertoire HTBI primers. Before sequencing, the PCR products went through gel purification. On the study's bioinformatics: Gene usage analysis of CDR3 amino acid clonotypes used the roughly 62 TRBV and 12 to 15 TRBJ segments found across samples. Filtered high-quality paired reads were merged into contigs using COPE and FqMerger. BLAST was used to align contigs to IMGT TRBV, TRBD and TRBJ reference genes, with CDR3 defined following IMGT. Any clonotype with a frequency above 0.1% was classified as a highly expanded clone. Shannon entropy served as the measure of repertoire diversity, while the Gini coefficient captured V-J evenness. A clonotype found in more than one individual was treated as public. TCRdb reworked the public reads: Q25 trimming with fastp, MiXCR clone assembly, productive beta chains retained. One record per CDR3 amino acid sequence lists the most common genes and DNA. The V and J calls, along with clone size, are taken from TCRdb and not from the paper's own processing. For this sample the table gives around 500,000 distinct CDR3 sequences, of which roughly 14% were detected only once. Roughly a tenth of the sample belongs to the ten largest clones.

The germline V gene (reference sequence) gives CDR1 as SEHNR and CDR2 as FQNEAQ. The CDR3 covers 14 residues, taking in both the cysteine and the phenylalanine. Only the CDR3 DNA stays, 42 bases, in frame from base 1. Cut back by 5 bases and 0 bases, the V and J ends lie 7 bases apart. This sample also belongs to another study, concerning T cells in Graves' hyperthyroidism and ophthalmopathy. As the second study states: Stable Graves' hyperthyroidism was defined as no progression to ophthalmopathy during 18 months of follow-up. Hyperthyroidism patients were newly diagnosed, with disease duration under 2 months, and aged 18 to 65 years. Exclusion was applied to patients with uncontrolled infections, other autoimmune diseases, pregnancy or lactation. Diagnoses were established on the basis of clinical symptoms, serum thyroxine and TRAb, thyroid ultrasound, and orbital computed tomography. A first-round RT-PCR of the TCR CDR3 used the HTBI primer set with the Qiagen OneStep RT-PCR kit. Most expanded thyroid clonotypes (frequency above 0.001) were also detected in blood, suggesting blood repertoires may reflect thyroid immune responses. In cross-validation, a model built on a 13 V-J signature told ophthalmopathy apart from stable hyperthyroidism with 87.88% sensitivity and around 83% specificity, and in testing the same model reached 80%/75%. In validation, the model predicted progression to ophthalmopathy with 60% to 71% sensitivity and 72% to 85% specificity, a median of about 6.7 months before onset. To identify TCR V-J signatures that set the groups apart, the researchers used a discovery cohort of roughly 100 patients, made up of under 45 with Graves' ophthalmopathy and approximately 57 with stable Graves' hyperthyroidism. Prospective prediction of ophthalmopathy was tested in an independent validation cohort of 18 to 20 hyperthyroidism patients and 15 to 17 patients who later progressed to ophthalmopathy. The 75 to 100 discovery patients were randomly split 7:3 into training and test sets. In six Graves' hyperthyroidism patients, the study also compared T-cell repertoires from thyroid tissue with T-cell repertoires from blood. After blood sampling, hyperthyroidism patients were treated with methimazole at a starting dose of 30 mg daily, and ophthalmopathy patients were treated with high-dose intravenous methylprednisolone. A second multiplex PCR round built the libraries, followed by size selection and purification. Sequencing of the libraries was done on an Illumina HiSeq2000 using paired-end 100 bp reads. SOAPnuke was used to process the raw data, with reads discarded if the reads contained adapters or uncalled bases, had a mean Phred below 15, or lacked an exact constant-primer or identifier match. High-quality paired reads were merged with COPE v1.2.5, and unique nucleotide sequences were defined as clonotypes. Clonotypes were aligned to IMGT TRBV, TRBD and TRBJ reference segments using MiTCR v1.1. Analysis was restricted to V-J combinations with a frequency above 0.0001, which covered 98% to 99.2% of repertoires. A TCS score was defined as the ratio between F50 (clonal expansion) and ExV (chaos), using BLOSUM62-based TCRdist between CDR3 peptides within each V-J. Welch's t-statistics and random forest reduced fewer than 600 V-J features to about 12, which were used in a naive Bayes classifier (R e1071). No statistical method was used to set the sample size in advance, and investigators knew the group allocation. According to the paper, TCR Vbeta CDR3 sequencing was carried out on about 140 peripheral blood samples, which came from about 45 ophthalmopathy, 70 to 80 hyperthyroidism and approximately 17 progressor patients.

The sequence derives from a man aged 25 to 45 with Graves disease. Donor details come from another sample of the same person, matched by shared clones. The rearrangement combines TRBV7-9 with TRBJ1-4, with an unclear D gene assignment. The material was peripheral blood mononuclear cells (PBMCs), obtained at new diagnosis, from a patient treated with antithyroid drugs. The CDR3 protein sequence reads: CASSKTATNEKLFF. Here is the DNA: TGTGCCAGCAGCAAGACTGCAACTAATGAAAAACTGTTTTTT.